This record covers a single T cell receptor beta chain. Antigen: not known. TCRdb independently ran MiXCR on the reads; one entry per CDR3 protein. The sample records a few hundred thousand distinct CDR3 sequences, 40% being singletons. Trimming removed 3 bases from V and 5 bases from J; junction bases left unmatched: 10. The length of the CDR3 is 15 residues. CDR1 is DFQATT and CDR2 is SNEGSKA in the germline V gene (reference sequence). This entry is derived from a study of T cell repertoires in cytomegalovirus infection. For the study at large: HLA-B-restricted CMV epitopes that are well studied were used alongside recently identified HLA-C-restricted ones. Matching HLA type, along with CMV infection, was indicated by public TCR beta signatures. Study results and limitations: Public TCR beta family frequency separated CMV-and-HLA carriers, including in an independent cohort. Within the response measured ex vivo, HLA-C-restricted CMV-specific TCR beta clonotypes were dominant.

Sequenced here: cultured PBMCs, sampled from culture after CMV antigen stimulation. The V gene is TRBV20-1, the J gene TRBJ2-4, with TRBD2 matching over 7 bases. The sequence was collected from a human donor in good health (CMV status not recorded). Some clones in this sample may be carry-over from other donors' samples. The CDR3 region has the DNA TGCAGTGCTAGCCCCCATACTAGCGATCAAAACATTCAGTACTTC. The encoded protein is CSASPHTSDQNIQYF.